The 8 T cell receptor beta chains below were found in one sample sequenced in a study of blood T cell repertoires in COVID-19. TCRdb keeps only in-frame clones here, not all; method: immunoSEQ multiplex PCR. The repertoire holds around 250,000 clones, roughly 80% seen once, with approximately 3.6% in the top ten. Sample: PBMCs or T cells enriched from blood (not recorded which). All receptors come from a man aged 50 to 60 who had recovered from COVID-19.

This clone was seen once. The rearrangement uses TRBV4-3 and TRBJ2-7, with 13 positions matching TRBD2. The CDR3 is 17 amino acids. The ends lost 1 base at V and 5 bases at J; junction bases unmatched: 8. CDR1 and CDR2 (germline): LGHNA, YSLEER. In DNA, the CDR3 is TGCGCCAGCAGCCAAGGTTCAAACGGACTAGCGGGAGACGAGCAGTACTTC. This sequence encodes CASSQGSNGLAGDEQYF.

This clone showed up just a few times. The chain uses TRBV10-3 and TRBJ1-2; no clear D. V was clipped by 3 bases and J by 5 bases, with 10 bases between them. This CDR3 region has 13 residues. Germline CDR1 ENHRY, CDR2 SYGVKD. The CDR3 DNA reads TGTGCCATCAGTGACCGGGTGCGGTATGGCTACACCTTC. Translating gives CAISDRVRYGYTF.

V usage is TRBV19 and J usage is TRBJ2-5; 11 bases fit TRBD2. Trimming took 5 bases from V and 5 from J; bases not matched to a gene: 10. This CDR3 comprises 16 residues. The germline V gene encodes CDR1 LNHDA and CDR2 SQIVND (reference sequence). In DNA form, the CDR3 reads TGTGCCAGTAGTCCTAGCGGGGGGAGTCCGCGGGAGACCCAGTACTTC. Translated, it gives CASSPSGGSPRETQYF.

This clone was observed a few times. The chain has TRBV9 and TRBJ2-3; D is unclear. Germline CDR1 is SGDLS and CDR2 is YYNGEE. Trimming removed 4 bases from V and 5 bases from J, with 17 bases in between. This CDR3 has 15 amino acids. In DNA form, the CDR3 reads TGTGCCAGCAGCCAAGCGCCAACTGTCATAGATACGCAGTATTTT. Its protein product is CASSQAPTVIDTQYF.

About this clone itself: An end of the junction does not agree with germline; a read error may underlie this. The chain employs TRBV5-1 and TRBJ1-1; TRBD1 matches 10 bases. The CDR3 totals 16 residues. Per germline, CDR1 SGHRS and CDR2 YFSETQ. The CDR3 spells CASSLGPGQGYTEAFF. DNA of the CDR3: TGCGCCAGCAGTTTGGGTCCGGGACAGGGGTACACTGAAGCTTTCTTT.

The rearrangement uses TRBV18 and TRBJ2-2; 11 bases match TRBD2. This CDR3 contains 18 residues. Trimming cost V 2 bases and J 0 bases; bases outside gene matches: 5. The germline V gene encodes CDR1 KGHSH and CDR2 LQKENI. The CDR3 reads CASSPSTSGGANTGELFF. As DNA, the CDR3 is TGTGCCAGCTCACCAAGTACTAGCGGGGGTGCGAACACCGGGGAGCTGTTTTTT.

The chain combines TRBV18 with TRBJ2-1, with D possibly matching TRBD2 (7 bases). This CDR3 spans 17 amino acids. Germline V gives CDR1 KGHSH, CDR2 LQKENI. V was shortened by 0 bases and J by 7 bases, with 19 bases between the two germline ends. The CDR3: CASSPPWSGLGGNEQFF. CDR3 sequence (DNA): TGTGCCAGCTCACCACCGTGGTCTGGACTAGGGGGGAATGAGCAGTTCTTC.

The genes are TRBV11-3 and TRBJ2-3, with TRBD2 identical over 7 bases. Unmatched junction bases numbered 13, after V lost 6 bases and J lost 4 bases. Germline lookup yields CDR1 SGHNT and CDR2 YENEEA. The CDR3 totals 16 residues. CDR3 in DNA: TGTGCCAGCAGACCCATGGCGGGCGCGGGAGCAGATACGCAGTATTTT. It encodes CASRPMAGAGADTQYF. The full variable domain, with the rest looked up from reference TRBV11-3 and TRBJ2-3, is EAGVVQSPRYKIIEKKQPVAFWCNPISGHNTLYWYLQNLGQGPELLIRYENEEAVDDSQLPKDRFSAERLKGVDSTLKIQPAELGDSAVYLCASRPMAGAGADTQYFGPGTRLTVL.